Below, one T cell receptor beta chain is given with its context. The antigen is unknown. V lost 6 bases, J lost 3 bases, and 11 bases lay in between. This CDR3 region has 13 residues. From germline, CDR1 is SEHNR and CDR2 FQNEAQ (reference sequence). The record originates from a study of post-analysis software for immune sequencing data. Broader study findings: TRBV5-6, TRBV5-1 and TRBV20-1 were among a few TRBV segments more frequent in patients than controls.

The authors incorporated unique molecular identifiers into the TCR beta cDNA libraries. One entry per CDR3 protein results from TCRdb running MiXCR on the PCR reads. Of more than 500,000 distinct CDR3 sequences in the sample, around 34% were seen once. The chain links TRBV7-9 to TRBJ1-2, with no clear D. This TCR was recovered from a girl aged 2-17 years with multiple sclerosis. The sample taken for sequencing was blood. For the CDR3, the DNA is TGTGCCAGCAGTTCGAAGATTTACTATGGCTACACCTTC. Protein sequence: CASSSKIYYGYTF.